The clone carrying this T cell receptor (beta chain) was observed a handful of times. The antigen remains undetermined. This sample was taken from a study of T-cell reconstitution after alpha-beta-depleted transplantation in children. Study outcomes and limitations: The authors attributed T-cell counts and diversity one year after transplant mostly to newly produced T cells. Recipient T cells and thymic progenitors that survived gave rise to the high TCRbeta diversity observed at day 60 in some patients.

This CDR3 contains 18 residues. The V end lost 1 base, the J end lost 2 bases, and 21 bases lay between the germline ends. The V gene's germline CDR1 is SGHDT and CDR2 YYEEEE. Unique molecular identifiers were incorporated when the TCRbeta library was constructed. One entry per CDR3 protein results from TCRdb running MiXCR on the PCR reads. The table includes hundreds of thousands of distinct CDR3 sequences, around 8.4% detected once. The starting material was PBMCs, mostly from graft donor cells, obtained 360 days after TCRalphabeta/CD19-depleted stem cell transplant. The receptor was isolated from a male patient aged 2 to 9 who had a stem cell transplant for acute myeloid leukemia, so the T cells may come from the graft donor. This rearrangement joins TRBV5-6 to TRBJ1-1; D uncertain. As DNA, the CDR3 is TGTGCCAGCAGCTTGCGTCGGTCCCGAGGCCGCCTTAACACTGAAGCTTTCTTT. It encodes CASSLRRSRGRLNTEAFF.